This section outlines one T cell receptor beta chain sequence together with its context. Its specificity is unknown. Template switching created a universal primer site, and the cDNA included unique molecular identifiers. TCRdb reprocessed the 5' RACE reads via MiXCR and lists one record per CDR3 protein. The sample consists of about 450,000 distinct CDR3 sequences, approximately 18% of them appearing once. The data belong to a study of identical twins. Findings and caveats of the study: Not following the same donors, the study drew its conclusions from cross-sectional statistical analysis. Cord blood's abundant beta clonotypes had fewer insertions, unlike memory repertoires. Invariant MAIT and iNKT cells are populations that could partly confound zero-insertion analyses.

The germline gives CDR1 SGHRS, CDR2 YFSETQ. With V trimmed by 4 bases and J by 0 bases, 4 bases remained unmatched. The CDR3 loop spans 16 amino acids. The sample was naive T cells sorted from blood. This clonotype originated in a man aged 50 to 60 in good health. V is TRBV5-1 and J is TRBJ2-1, with 10 positions matching TRBD2. CDR3 region: CASSESSGGSYNEQFF. CDR3 DNA: TGCGCCAGCAGCGAATCTAGCGGGGGCTCCTACAATGAGCAGTTCTTC.